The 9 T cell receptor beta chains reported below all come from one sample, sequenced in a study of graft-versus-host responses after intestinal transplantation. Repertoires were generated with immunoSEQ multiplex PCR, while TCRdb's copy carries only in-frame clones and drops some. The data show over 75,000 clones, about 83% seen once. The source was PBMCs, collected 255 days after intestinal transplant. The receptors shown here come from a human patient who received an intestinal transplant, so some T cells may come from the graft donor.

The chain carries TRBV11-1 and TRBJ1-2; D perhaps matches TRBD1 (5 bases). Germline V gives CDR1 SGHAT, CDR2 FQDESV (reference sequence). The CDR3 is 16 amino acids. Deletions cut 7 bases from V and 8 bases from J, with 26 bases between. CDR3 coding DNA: TGTGCCAGCAACAATGGGGAAGCGACCTCCGAGGGGGGCTACACCTTC. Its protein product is CASNNGEATSEGGYTF.

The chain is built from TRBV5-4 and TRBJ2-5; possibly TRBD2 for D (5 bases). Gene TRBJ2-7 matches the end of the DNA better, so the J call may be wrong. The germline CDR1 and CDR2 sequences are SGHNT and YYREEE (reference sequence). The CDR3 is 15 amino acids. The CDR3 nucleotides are TGTGCCAGCAGCTTGGACAGCGGCAGCTCCTACGAGCAGTACTTC. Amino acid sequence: CASSLDSGSSYEQYF.

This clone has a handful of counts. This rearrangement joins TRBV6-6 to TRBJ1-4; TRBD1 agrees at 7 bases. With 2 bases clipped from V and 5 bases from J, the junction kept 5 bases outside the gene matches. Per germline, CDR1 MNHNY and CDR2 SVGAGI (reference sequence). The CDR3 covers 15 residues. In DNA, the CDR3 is TGTGCCAGCAGTTACGGGGACAGAATAAATGAAAAACTGTTTTTT. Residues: CASSYGDRINEKLFF.

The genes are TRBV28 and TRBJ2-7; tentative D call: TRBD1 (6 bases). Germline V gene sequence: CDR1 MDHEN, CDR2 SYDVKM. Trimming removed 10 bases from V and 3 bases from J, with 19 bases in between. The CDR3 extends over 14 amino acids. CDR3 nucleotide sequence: TGTGCCACTGGGCGTTACAGGGTCGGCTACGAGCAGTACTTC. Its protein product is CATGRYRVGYEQYF.

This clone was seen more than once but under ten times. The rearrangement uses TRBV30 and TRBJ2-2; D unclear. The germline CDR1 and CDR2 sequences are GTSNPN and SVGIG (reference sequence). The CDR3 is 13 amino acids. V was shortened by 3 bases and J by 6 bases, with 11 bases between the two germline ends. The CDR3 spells CAWSSTEAGELFF. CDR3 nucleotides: TGTGCCTGGAGCTCGACTGAAGCCGGGGAGCTGTTTTTT.

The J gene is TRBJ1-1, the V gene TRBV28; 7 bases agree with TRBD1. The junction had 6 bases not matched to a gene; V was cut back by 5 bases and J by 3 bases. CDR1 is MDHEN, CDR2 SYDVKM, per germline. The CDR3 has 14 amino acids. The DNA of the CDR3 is TGTGCCAGCAGTCCGCCTCAGGGGGACACTGAAGCTTTCTTT. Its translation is CASSPPQGDTEAFF. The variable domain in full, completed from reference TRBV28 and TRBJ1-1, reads DVKVTQSSRYLVKRTGEKVFLECVQDMDHENMFWYRQDPGLGLRLIYFSYDVKMKEKGDIPEGYSVSREKKERFSLILESASTNQTSMYLCASSPPQGDTEAFFGQGTRLTVV.

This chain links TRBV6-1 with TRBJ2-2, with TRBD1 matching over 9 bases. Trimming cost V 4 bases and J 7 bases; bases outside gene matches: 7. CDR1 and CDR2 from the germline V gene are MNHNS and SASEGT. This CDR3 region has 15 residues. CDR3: CASSGGQGWYGELFF. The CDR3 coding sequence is TGTGCCAGCAGTGGGGGACAGGGATGGTACGGGGAGCTGTTTTTT.

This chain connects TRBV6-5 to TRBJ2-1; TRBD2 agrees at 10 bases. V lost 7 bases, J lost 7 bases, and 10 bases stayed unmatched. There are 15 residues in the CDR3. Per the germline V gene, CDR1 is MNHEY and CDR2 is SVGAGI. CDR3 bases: TGTGCCAGCACGCCAGCGGGGGGGTATGTAAATGAGCAGTTCTTC. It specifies CASTPAGGYVNEQFF.

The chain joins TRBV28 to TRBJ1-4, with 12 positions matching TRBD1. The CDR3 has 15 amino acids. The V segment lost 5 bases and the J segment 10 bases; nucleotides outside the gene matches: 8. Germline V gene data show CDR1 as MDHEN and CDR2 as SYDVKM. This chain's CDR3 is CASSTPGQGAGKLFF. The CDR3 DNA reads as TGTGCCAGCAGTACTCCGGGACAGGGGGCCGGAAAACTGTTTTTT.